This T cell receptor (beta chain) was observed in a study of T-cell memory formation after mild COVID-19. Study outcomes and limitations: A balance of CD4 and CD8 characterized clones contracting day 15 to 85, whereas later expanders leaned CD4+. Memory sampled before infection contained some responding clones, suggesting cross-reactive memory joined. Clonal second-wave expansions that peaked on day 37 had unconfirmed SARS-CoV-2 specificity.

This clonotype was seen a handful of times. What it recognizes is unknown. V lost 2 bases and J 6 bases, leaving 14 bases between the germline ends. The CDR3 totals 15 residues. The germline V gene has CDR1 SGHVS and CDR2 FNYEAQ. TCRdb passed the 5' RACE reads through MiXCR, listing each CDR3 protein once. The sample records more than 300,000 distinct CDR3 sequences, 20% to 25% being singletons. The chain recombines TRBV7-6 with TRBJ1-5, with TRBD1 as a possible D gene (6 bases). The sequence came from a man aged 18 to 29 who had mild COVID-19 (a few samples of this study predate the infection). Cell type and time point are not known. The sample was PBMCs or a T cell subset sorted from them (not recorded which). CDR3 coding DNA: TGTGCCAGCAGCTTAAATTTGGGGGGCAGTCAGCCCCAGCATTTT. Amino acids: CASSLNLGGSQPQHF.